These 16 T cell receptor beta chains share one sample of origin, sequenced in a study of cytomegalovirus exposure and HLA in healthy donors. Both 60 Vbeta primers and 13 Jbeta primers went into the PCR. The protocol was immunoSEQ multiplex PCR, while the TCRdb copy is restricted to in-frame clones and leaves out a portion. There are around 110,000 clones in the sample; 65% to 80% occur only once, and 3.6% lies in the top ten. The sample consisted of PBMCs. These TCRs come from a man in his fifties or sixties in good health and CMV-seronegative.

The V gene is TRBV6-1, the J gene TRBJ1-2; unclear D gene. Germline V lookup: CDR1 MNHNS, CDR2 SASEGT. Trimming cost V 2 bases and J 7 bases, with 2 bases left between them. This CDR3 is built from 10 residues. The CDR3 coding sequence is TGTGCCAGCAGTGAACTTGGCTACACCTTC. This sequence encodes CASSELGYTF.

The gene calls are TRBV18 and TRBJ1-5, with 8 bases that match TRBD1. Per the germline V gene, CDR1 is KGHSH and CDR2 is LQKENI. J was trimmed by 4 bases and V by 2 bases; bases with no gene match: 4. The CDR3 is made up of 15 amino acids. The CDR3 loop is CASSPNNRGNQPQHF. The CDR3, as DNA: TGTGCCAGCTCACCAAACAACAGGGGGAATCAGCCCCAGCATTTT.

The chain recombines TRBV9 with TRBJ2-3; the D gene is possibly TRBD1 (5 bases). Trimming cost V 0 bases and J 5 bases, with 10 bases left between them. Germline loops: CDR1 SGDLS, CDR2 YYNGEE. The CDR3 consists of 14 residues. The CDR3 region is CASSVVGVGDTQYF. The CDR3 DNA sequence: TGTGCCAGCAGCGTAGTAGGGGTGGGAGATACGCAGTATTTT.

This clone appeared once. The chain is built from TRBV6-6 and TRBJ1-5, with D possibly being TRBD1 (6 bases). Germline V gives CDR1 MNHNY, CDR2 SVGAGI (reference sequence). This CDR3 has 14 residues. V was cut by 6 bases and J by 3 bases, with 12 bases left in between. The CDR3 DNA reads TGTGCCAGCAGCCGACAGGCGTTCAATCAGCCCCAGCATTTT. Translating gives CASSRQAFNQPQHF.

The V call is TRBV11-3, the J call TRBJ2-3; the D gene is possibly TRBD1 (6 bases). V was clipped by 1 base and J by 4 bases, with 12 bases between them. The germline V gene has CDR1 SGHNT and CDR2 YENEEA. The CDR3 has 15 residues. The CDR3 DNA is TGTGCCAGCAGCTTAGGTTTGGGGGCGGCAGATACGCAGTATTTT. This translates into CASSLGLGAADTQYF.

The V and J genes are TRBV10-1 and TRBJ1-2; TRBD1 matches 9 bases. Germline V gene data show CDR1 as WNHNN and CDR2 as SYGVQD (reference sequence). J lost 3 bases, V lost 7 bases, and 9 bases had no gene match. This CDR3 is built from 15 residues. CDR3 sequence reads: CASNNNRGLDYGYTF. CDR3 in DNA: TGCGCCAGCAATAATAACAGGGGGCTAGACTATGGCTACACCTTC.

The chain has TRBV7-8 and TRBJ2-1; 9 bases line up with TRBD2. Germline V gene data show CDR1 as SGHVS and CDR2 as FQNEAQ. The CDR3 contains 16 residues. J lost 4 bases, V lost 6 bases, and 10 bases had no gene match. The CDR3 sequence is CASRPLSGGPYNEQFF. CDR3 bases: TGTGCCAGCAGACCACTGAGCGGGGGGCCGTACAATGAGCAGTTCTTC. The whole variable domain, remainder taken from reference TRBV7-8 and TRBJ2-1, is GAGVSQSPRYKVAKRGQDVALRCDPISGHVSLFWYQQALGQGPEFLTYFQNEAQLDKSGLPSDRFFAERPEGSVSTLKIQRTQQEDSAVYLCASRPLSGGPYNEQFFGPGTRLTVL.

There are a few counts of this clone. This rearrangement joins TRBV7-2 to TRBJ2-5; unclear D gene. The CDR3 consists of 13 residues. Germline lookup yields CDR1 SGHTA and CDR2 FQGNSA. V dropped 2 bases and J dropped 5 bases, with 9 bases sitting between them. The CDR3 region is CASSLSYRETQYF. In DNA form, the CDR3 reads TGTGCCAGCAGCTTATCGTACCGGGAGACCCAGTACTTC.

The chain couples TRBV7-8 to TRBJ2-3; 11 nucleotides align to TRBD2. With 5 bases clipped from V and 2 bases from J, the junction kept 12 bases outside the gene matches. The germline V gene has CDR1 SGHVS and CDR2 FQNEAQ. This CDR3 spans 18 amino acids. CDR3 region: CASSKRLAGTPFTDTQYF. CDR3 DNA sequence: TGTGCCAGCAGCAAACGACTAGCGGGAACACCTTTCACAGATACGCAGTATTTT.

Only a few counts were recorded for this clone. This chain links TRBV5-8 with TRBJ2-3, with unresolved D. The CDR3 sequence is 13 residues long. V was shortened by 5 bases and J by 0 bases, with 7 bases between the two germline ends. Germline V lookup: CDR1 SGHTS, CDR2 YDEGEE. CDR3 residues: CASRKTSTDTQYF. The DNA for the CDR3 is TGTGCCAGCAGGAAGACTAGCACAGATACGCAGTATTTT.

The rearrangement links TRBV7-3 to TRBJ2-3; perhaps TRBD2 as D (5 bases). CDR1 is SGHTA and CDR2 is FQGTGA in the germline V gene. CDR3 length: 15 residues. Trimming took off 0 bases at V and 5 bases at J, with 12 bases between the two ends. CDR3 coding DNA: TGTGCCAGCAGCTTAACGTTGGACTGGGGAGATACGCAGTATTTT. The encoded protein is CASSLTLDWGDTQYF.

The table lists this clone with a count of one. The CDR3 coding sequence is TGTGCCAGCTCGGCCCGGACAGAGAACTATGGCTACACCTTC. Translation gives CASSARTENYGYTF. The gene calls are TRBV18 and TRBJ1-2, with D possibly being TRBD1 (6 bases). The CDR3 is 14 amino acids. Germline V gene data show CDR1 as KGHSH and CDR2 as LQKENI. V shed 6 bases and J shed 2 bases, with 13 bases lying between them. The full variable domain, completed using reference TRBV18 and TRBJ1-2, is NAGVMQNPRHLVRRRGQEARLRCSPMKGHSHVYWYRQLPEEGLKFMVYLQKENIIDESGMPKERFSAEFPKEGPSILRIQQVVRGDSAAYFCASSARTENYGYTFGSGTRLTVV.

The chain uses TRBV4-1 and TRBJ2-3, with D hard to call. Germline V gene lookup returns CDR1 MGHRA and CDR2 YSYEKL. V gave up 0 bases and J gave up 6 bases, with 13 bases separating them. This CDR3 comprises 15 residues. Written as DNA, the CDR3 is TGCGCCAGCAGCCAAGATGGAATGGGCCCCGATACGCAGTATTTT. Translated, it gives CASSQDGMGPDTQYF.

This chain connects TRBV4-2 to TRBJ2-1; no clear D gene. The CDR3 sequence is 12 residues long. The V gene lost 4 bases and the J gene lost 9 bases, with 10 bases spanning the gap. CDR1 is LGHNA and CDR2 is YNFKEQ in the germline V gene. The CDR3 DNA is TGTGCCAGCAGCCGGCCGGGTAGTGAGCAGTTCTTC. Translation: CASSRPGSEQFF.

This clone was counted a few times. The CDR3 reads CASSLQGPVPDTEAFF. The CDR3 DNA is TGTGCCAGCAGCTTGCAGGGTCCGGTACCTGACACTGAAGCTTTCTTT. The chain is built from TRBV5-6 and TRBJ1-1; TRBD1 is a possible D gene (5 bases). The ends were cut back, 1 base at V and 3 bases at J, with 16 bases in the middle. This CDR3 contains 16 residues. CDR1 SGHDT and CDR2 YYEEEE come from the germline V gene.

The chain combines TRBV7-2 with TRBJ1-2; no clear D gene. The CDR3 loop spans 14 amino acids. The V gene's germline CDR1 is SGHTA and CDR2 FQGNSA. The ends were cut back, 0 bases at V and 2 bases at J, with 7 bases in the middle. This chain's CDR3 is CASSLARQNYGYTF. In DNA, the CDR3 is TGTGCCAGCAGCTTAGCGCGGCAGAACTATGGCTACACCTTC.